Following are 20 T cell receptor beta chains from one sample sequenced in a study of OX40 agonist ivuxolimab in advanced cancers. TCRdb's table, derived via immunoSEQ multiplex PCR, lists solely in-frame clones and lacks some. The data hold about 57,000 clones, with over 80% observed a single time. This sample comprised CD4+ or CD8+ T cells sorted from blood, obtained in a trial of the OX40 agonist ivuxolimab. The source is an adult with an advanced solid tumor such as melanoma, head and neck, liver or kidney cancer.

The chain has TRBV11-2 and TRBJ2-7, with 8 bases lining up with TRBD2. The germline V gene has CDR1 SGHAT and CDR2 FQNNGV. The V segment lost 5 bases and the J segment 2 bases; nucleotides outside the gene matches: 5. The CDR3 is made up of 14 amino acids. CDR3 region: CASSLIAGTYEQYF. The DNA for the CDR3 is TGTGCCAGCAGCCTAATAGCGGGGACCTACGAGCAGTACTTC.

This chain links TRBV4-1 with TRBJ1-1, with D perhaps matching TRBD1 (6 bases). Looked up from germline, CDR1 is MGHRA and CDR2 is YSYEKL. This CDR3 is 15 amino acids long. Trimming pared 1 base from V and 0 bases from J, leaving 9 bases between. The CDR3 bases are TGCGCCAGCAGCCAAGTGGGACAACTGAACACTGAAGCTTTCTTT. Protein product: CASSQVGQLNTEAFF.

This clone was found once. V usage is TRBV14 and J usage is TRBJ1-1; a weak D match, TRBD1 (6 bases). CDR1 and CDR2 from the germline V gene are SGHDN and FVKESK. The V gene lost 4 bases and the J gene lost 4 bases, with 16 bases spanning the gap. The CDR3 contains 15 residues. CDR3 nucleotides: TGTGCCAGCAGCCGAATACAGGGTCTGGTCACTGAAGCTTTCTTT. Translation gives CASSRIQGLVTEAFF.

The chain links TRBV7-9 to TRBJ1-5; D not certain. Trimming took off 5 bases at V and 4 bases at J, with 6 bases between the two ends. The CDR3 has 12 residues. Germline loops: CDR1 SEHNR, CDR2 FQNEAQ (reference sequence). Here the CDR3 DNA reads TGTGCCAGCAGCCAGCCGAATCAGCCCCAGCATTTT. Translating gives CASSQPNQPQHF.

The J gene is TRBJ2-2, the V gene TRBV5-1; 9 bases line up with TRBD1. The CDR3 length is 17 residues. Germline assignment: CDR1 SGHRS and CDR2 YFSETQ. Trimming at V came to 4 bases and at J to 4 bases, leaving 11 bases not matched to a gene. CDR3 DNA: TGCGCCAGCAGCGAACGAACAGGGGGCCCCAGCACCGGGGAGCTGTTTTTT. Translation: CASSERTGGPSTGELFF.

The V and J genes are TRBV5-1 and TRBJ2-5; 8 positions agree with TRBD2. Unmatched junction bases numbered 5, after V lost 5 bases and J lost 2 bases. This CDR3 region has 14 residues. CDR1 is SGHRS and CDR2 is YFSETQ in the germline V gene. CDR3 residues: CASRTLAAQETQYF. The CDR3 nucleotides are TGCGCCAGCAGAACACTAGCGGCGCAAGAGACCCAGTACTTC.

The rearrangement uses TRBV5-5 and TRBJ2-1; TRBD1 is a possible D gene (5 bases). The CDR3 is 15 amino acids. Looked up from germline, CDR1 is SGHKS and CDR2 is YYEKEE (reference sequence). V was cut by 4 bases and J by 0 bases, with 11 bases left in between. CDR3: CASSQGAYSYNEQFF. The CDR3 nucleotides read TGTGCCAGCAGCCAAGGGGCCTACTCCTACAATGAGCAGTTCTTC.

The chain combines TRBV12-5 with TRBJ2-1; D is possibly TRBD1 (5 bases). Trimming removed 4 bases at V and 3 bases at J, with 10 bases between. CDR1 is LGHNT, CDR2 FRNRAP, per germline. The CDR3 covers 14 residues. The CDR3 reads CASGSTEIYNEQFF. The CDR3 nucleotides read TGTGCTAGTGGTTCGACAGAAATCTACAATGAGCAGTTCTTC.

V is TRBV6-1 and J is TRBJ2-7, with 10 bases matching TRBD1. J was trimmed by 2 bases and V by 6 bases; bases with no gene match: 7. This CDR3 comprises 15 residues. The V gene's germline CDR1 is MNHNS and CDR2 SASEGT. The CDR3 region is CASSFGQGVPYEQYF. In DNA form, the CDR3 reads TGTGCCAGCAGCTTCGGACAGGGGGTTCCCTACGAGCAGTACTTC.

V and J are TRBV23-1 and TRBJ1-1; D uncertain. TRBV23-1 is recorded as an ORF, its role being uncertain. This CDR3 has 13 amino acids. The ends were cut back, 8 bases at V and 0 bases at J, with 10 bases in the middle. CDR3 residues: CASPLGLNTEAFF. The CDR3 DNA follows: TGCGCCAGCCCCCTAGGGTTGAACACTGAAGCTTTCTTT.

V and J are TRBV27 and TRBJ2-7; D assignment may be TRBD1 or TRBD2 (5 bases each). This CDR3 is 13 amino acids long. Germline V gene data show CDR1 as MNHEY and CDR2 as SMNVEV (reference sequence). Trimming took off 11 bases at V and 1 base at J, with 15 bases between the two ends. The CDR3 sequence is CAVGVAPSYEQYF. The CDR3, as DNA: TGTGCCGTGGGGGTTGCTCCTTCCTACGAGCAGTACTTC.

V usage is TRBV7-9 and J usage is TRBJ2-3; 8 positions match TRBD1. J gave up 3 bases and V 5 bases, and 10 bases lay outside the gene matches. Germline CDR1 and CDR2: SEHNR and FQNEAQ (reference sequence). This CDR3 is 16 amino acids long. DNA of the CDR3: TGTGCCAGCAGCCCTAGGACAGGGAAGAAAACAGATACGCAGTATTTT. Amino acids: CASSPRTGKKTDTQYF.

The gene calls are TRBV5-1 and TRBJ1-2; possibly TRBD1 for D (5 bases). CDR3 size: 15 residues. The V gene's germline CDR1 is SGHRS and CDR2 YFSETQ. V was shortened by 2 bases and J by 7 bases, with 18 bases between the two germline ends. The CDR3 sequence: CASSLGQGINLGYTF. For the CDR3, the DNA is TGCGCCAGCAGCTTAGGGCAGGGTATTAACCTTGGCTACACCTTC.

V usage is TRBV18 and J usage is TRBJ1-5; D is unresolved. Trimming removed 3 bases from V and 1 base from J, with 19 bases in between. CDR1 KGHSH and CDR2 LQKENI come from the germline V gene. The CDR3 contains 18 residues. This CDR3 is CASSPFPLGVGSNQPQHF. CDR3 nucleotides: TGTGCCAGCTCACCGTTCCCCTTAGGTGTCGGGAGCAATCAGCCCCAGCATTTT.

V gene TRBV7-5 combines with J gene TRBJ1-5; the table names TRBD1, a call not compared with the DNA. TRBV7-5 is labeled a pseudogene. The length of the CDR3 is 12 residues. CDR3 DNA sequence: TGTGTCAGAAGCCAGGCGCGTCAGCCCCAGCATTTT. Protein: CVRSQARQPQHF.

In its sample, this clone was seen once. The same CDR3 can be traced to other DNA sequences in this sample. The chain couples TRBV9 to TRBJ2-3; no firm D call. Germline CDR1 is SGDLS and CDR2 is YYNGEE. The V gene lost 0 bases and the J gene lost 1 base, with 6 bases spanning the gap. The CDR3 covers 14 residues. The CDR3 loop reads CASSVGVGTDTQYF. The CDR3 nucleotides read TGTGCCAGCAGCGTAGGGGTGGGCACAGATACGCAGTATTTT.

The V gene is TRBV5-1, the J gene TRBJ1-6, with 9 positions matching TRBD1. This CDR3 spans 15 amino acids. Germline trimming cut 3 bases from V and 10 bases from J; bases unmatched to any gene: 8. CDR1 and CDR2 (germline): SGHRS, YFSETQ. CDR3 amino acids: CASSWGQGEGSPLHF. In DNA, the CDR3 is TGCGCCAGCAGCTGGGGACAGGGAGAAGGGTCACCCCTCCACTTT.

The rearrangement links TRBV25-1 to TRBJ2-1; tentatively, D is TRBD1 (5 bases). The V gene lost 6 bases and the J gene lost 8 bases, with 20 bases spanning the gap. CDR3 size: 15 residues. Germline lookup yields CDR1 MGHDK and CDR2 SYGVNS. CDR3 sequence (DNA): TGTGCCAGCAGGTTACCTTTGGCAGGGAAGGATGAGCAGTTCTTC. This encodes CASRLPLAGKDEQFF.

The chain uses TRBV28 and TRBJ1-5, with D perhaps matching TRBD1 (5 bases). Germline V gene data show CDR1 as MDHEN and CDR2 as SYDVKM. Trimming shortened V by 5 bases and J by 3 bases, and 14 bases separated the two germline ends. CDR3 length: 15 amino acids. CDR3 nucleotides: TGTGCCAGCAGTCGGGACCGCGAGCCCAATCAGCCCCAGCATTTT. Amino acid sequence: CASSRDREPNQPQHF.

The rearrangement uses TRBV29-1 and TRBJ2-1; D gene uncertain. The ends were cut back, 6 bases at V and 4 bases at J, with 10 bases in the middle. This CDR3 has 12 residues. Germline V lookup: CDR1 SQVTM, CDR2 ANQGSEA. CDR3 loop: CSVQTQYNEQFF. CDR3 DNA: TGCAGCGTCCAGACACAATACAATGAGCAGTTCTTC.